This T cell receptor (beta chain) was captured by sequencing in a study of shared clonotypes between healthy human individuals. Study summary: The study used three CD4 naive, three CD4 memory, two CD8 naive and one CD8 memory plate per donor. General study results and limits: Rarefaction gave evidence that sorted-subset sequencing remained incomplete despite large depth. Only blood underwent sampling, and tissue repertoires likely differ.

The method was immunoSEQ multiplex PCR; TCRdb's version includes in-frame clones alone and lacks a portion of them. The sample lists about 520,000 clones, about 96% occurring once. Of note for this clone: Its antigen is not identified.

Study donors comprised healthy, HIV-negative adults devoid of recent acute infection or vaccination. J lost 7 bases, V lost 6 bases, and 9 bases had no gene match. Germline lookup yields CDR1 LNHDA and CDR2 SQIVND (reference sequence). The CDR3 is made up of 15 amino acids. V gene TRBV19 combines with J gene TRBJ2-1; 10 bases are shared with TRBD1. The TCR was taken from a woman in her 30s in good health. The sample was naive CD4+ T cells sorted from blood. Described subset: CD45RA+ positively selected. The CDR3 reads CASRPGQGKVNEQFF. In DNA, the CDR3 is TGTGCCAGTAGGCCGGGACAGGGGAAGGTGAATGAGCAGTTCTTC.